The entry that follows covers one TCR beta chain sequence. The antigen remains undetermined. The data belong to a study of vaccination effects on CD4 cells after COVID-19. Subsequent to less than eleven days of culture, CD4+ T cells were isolated. A half-volume exchange with IL-2 medium occurred on days 3 and 7. General study points: At late timepoints after vaccination, vaccine- and infection-induced clones shrank markedly.

Sequencing was performed with immunoSEQ multiplex PCR; in TCRdb, only in-frame clones are kept and a portion is missing. Of 70,000 or so clones listed, about 74% are singletons. V shed 9 bases, J shed 1 base, and the junction held 8 bases outside the gene matches. CDR1 and CDR2 from the germline V gene are LNHDA and SQIVND (reference sequence). The CDR3 is 14 amino acids. This material consisted of CD4+ T cells from PBMCs cultured without peptide, taken before COVID-19 vaccination. This clonotype was sampled from a human donor who received a COVID-19 vaccine. The J gene is TRBJ1-1, the V gene TRBV19, with 7 bases that match TRBD1. Here the CDR3 reads CASRRQGTNTEAFF. The CDR3 DNA reads TGTGCCAGCCGTCGACAGGGAACGAACACTGAAGCTTTCTTT. Using reference TRBV19 and TRBJ1-1 for the parts outside the CDR3, the full variable domain is DGGITQSPKYLFRKEGQNVTLSCEQNLNHDAMYWYRQDPGQGLRLIYYSQIVNDFQKGDIAEGYSVSREKKESFPLTVTSAQKNPTAFYLCASRRQGTNTEAFFGQGTRLTVV.